This paragraph covers one T cell receptor (beta chain) sequence. This clone has more than one count but fewer than ten. Its antigen is not yet known. It has no much larger one-base neighbor in the sample; base qualities were not kept. From a lookup of the germline V gene (reference sequence), CDR1 and CDR2 are WNHNN and SYGVQD. The CDR3 has 14 amino acids, counting the end cysteine and phenylalanine. CDR3 DNA is the only sequence kept; it has 42 bases, read in frame from the first base. Relative to germline, V is 3 bases shorter and J is 9 bases shorter, with 17 bases between their ends. This entry is derived from a study of T cell responses to AZD1222 COVID-19 vaccine (TCRdb year 2021). Regarding the complete study: AZD1222 recipients with second doses at about 4 weeks or about 12 weeks were pooled, because spike-specific TCR depth and breadth did not differ between schedules. Enrollment into the trials was organized by age into subgroups of 18-55, 56-69 and 70-plus years, and those subgroups contained roughly 150, 30 and 60 TCR-sequenced participants, respectively. A total of 230 to 250 trial participants underwent TCR sequencing, of whom roughly 210 received two doses of AZD1222 and around 25 received two doses of the MenACWY control vaccine. Here is what the overall study found, with its caveats: Participants were mostly white British and included more females than males, and it was suggested by the authors that clonal diversity may have been underestimated. In the small 56-69-year group, the increase in depth fell short of significance, most likely because of low power. Conclusions about previously exposed vaccinees are limited because only six or seven AZD1222 recipients were SARS-CoV-2 seropositive at baseline. Reportedly, almost half of the unique spike-specific TCRs recognized epitopes lying outside the regions that are mutated in the B.1.351 and B.1.1.7 variants. After two AZD1222 doses, both the breadth and the depth of spike-specific TCRs were significantly higher than at day 0 and than in MenACWY recipients. Because no day 14 peak-response samples were available, the repertoires could be characterized only after the peak T cell response. CD4 TCRs associated with the vaccine covered the entire spike protein, and the dominant responses were in regions 160-218 and 743-854.

The CDR3 regions of human TCRbeta chains were analyzed by immunosequencing. Turning to the authors' computational methods: Repertoire TCRs were matched against a reference library of SARS-CoV-2-specific TCRs generated with the MIRA antigen-specificity platform. Breadth was defined as the fraction of unique TCRs that were SARS-CoV-2-associated. Depth was defined as the fraction of total T cells that were SARS-CoV-2-associated. Using the MIRA data, every spike-specific TCR was mapped to the spike region that the TCR reacted to and assigned to either a CD4 or a CD8 class. Log10-transformed breadth and depth values were compared by one-way ANOVA with Sidak's multiple comparisons tests. Here the immuneACCESS table is served through TCRdb, limited to in-frame sequences with V and J called. Missing clones are a known gap in these copies; in checked studies unresolved V genes cover under half, and the rest lacks a known reason. V, J and clone size reflect that table, while D and trimming were determined from the DNA. Across this sample there are some 28,000 clones, with approximately 78% seen only once. 5.8% of the sample goes to the ten largest clones.

Read against the paper, the sample's time point label means: baseline before first vaccination. Samples from vaccinated people were obtained from the UK trials COV001 and COV002, which included a single-blind randomized controlled phase 2/3 trial of AZD1222 (ChAdOx1 nCoV-19) in healthy adults. For TCRbeta chain sequencing, PBMC samples were collected from trial participants at day 0 and at day 28 after the second dose. The sequenced sample was peripheral blood, obtained on day 0 of AZD1222 vaccination. Recombination linked TRBV10-1 to TRBJ2-5; the best D guess is TRBD1, with 5 bases matching. The source is an adult in good health. The CDR3 in this case is CASSDRVNSRAQYF. The bases are TGCGCCAGCAGTGACAGGGTTAACTCCAGGGCCCAGTACTTC.